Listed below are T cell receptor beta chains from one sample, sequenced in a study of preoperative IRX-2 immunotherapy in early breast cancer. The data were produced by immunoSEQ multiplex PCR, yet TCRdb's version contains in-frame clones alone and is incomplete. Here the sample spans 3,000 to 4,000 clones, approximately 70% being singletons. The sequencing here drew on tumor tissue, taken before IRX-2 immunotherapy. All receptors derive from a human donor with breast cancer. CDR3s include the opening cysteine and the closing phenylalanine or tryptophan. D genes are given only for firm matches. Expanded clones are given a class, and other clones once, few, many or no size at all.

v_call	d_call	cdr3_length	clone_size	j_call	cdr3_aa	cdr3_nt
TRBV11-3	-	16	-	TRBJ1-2	CASSFSGEISHYGYTF	TGTGCCAGCAGCTTTTCAGGGGAAATTAGCCACTATGGCTACACCTTC
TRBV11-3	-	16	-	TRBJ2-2	CASSEDLGVNTGELFF	TGTGCCAGCAGCGAAGACTTGGGGGTTAACACCGGGGAGCTGTTTTTT
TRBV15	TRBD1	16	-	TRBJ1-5	CATQGDSVGSNQPQHF	TGTGCCACCCAGGGGGACTCGGTCGGGAGCAATCAGCCCCAGCATTTT
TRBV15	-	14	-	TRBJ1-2	CATSRDPVNYGYTF	TGTGCCACCAGCAGAGACCCGGTGAACTATGGCTACACCTTC
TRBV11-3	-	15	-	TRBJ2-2	CASSSQGRDTGELFF	TGTGCCAGCAGCTCCCAGGGGAGGGACACCGGGGAGCTGTTTTTT
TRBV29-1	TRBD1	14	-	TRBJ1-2	CSVTNTRTGYGYTF	TGCAGCGTCACCAATACCAGGACAGGGTACGGCTACACCTTC
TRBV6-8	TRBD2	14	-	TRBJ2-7	CASRGLAPSYEQYF	TGTGCCAGCAGAGGACTAGCCCCTTCCTACGAGCAGTACTTC
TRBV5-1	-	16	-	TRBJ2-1	CASSPQAVSSYNEQFF	TGCGCCAGCAGCCCGCAGGCAGTCAGCTCCTACAATGAGCAGTTCTTC
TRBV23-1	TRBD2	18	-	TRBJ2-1	CASSQDLSTSGGYNEQFF	TGCGCCAGCAGCCAAGATTTGTCCACTAGCGGTGGCTACAATGAGCAGTTCTTC
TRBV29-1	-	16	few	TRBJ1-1	CSVEDRTEGVNTEAFF	TGCAGCGTTGAAGATCGAACGGAGGGGGTAAACACTGAAGCTTTCTTT
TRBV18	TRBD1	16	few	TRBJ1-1	CASSTQTGGLNTEAFF	TGTGCCAGCTCAACCCAGACAGGGGGCCTGAACACTGAAGCTTTCTTT
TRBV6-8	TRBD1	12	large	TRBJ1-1	CASSLRTGAAFF	TGTGCCAGCAGTCTAAGGACAGGGGCGGCTTTCTTT
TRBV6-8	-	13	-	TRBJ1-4	CASGEGSQEKLFF	TGTGCCAGCGGTGAGGGTAGTCAAGAAAAACTGTTTTTT
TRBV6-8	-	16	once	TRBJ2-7	CASSYSRAGEGYEQYF	TGTGCCAGCAGTTACTCTAGGGCAGGGGAGGGGTACGAGCAGTACTTC
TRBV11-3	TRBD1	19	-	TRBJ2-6	CASSPPPGQLNSGANVLTF	TGTGCCAGCAGCCCCCCCCCGGGACAGCTAAACTCTGGGGCCAACGTCCTGACTTTC
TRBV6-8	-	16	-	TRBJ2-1	CASRTTGLATNNEQFF	TGTGCCAGCAGGACCACGGGGCTAGCTACCAACAATGAGCAGTTCTTC
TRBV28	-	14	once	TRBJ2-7	CASRPGTPSYEQYF	TGTGCCAGCAGGCCCGGGACACCTTCCTACGAGCAGTACTTC
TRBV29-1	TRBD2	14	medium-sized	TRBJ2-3	CSVLAGVVGDTQYF	TGCAGCGTTCTAGCGGGAGTGGTTGGTGATACGCAGTATTTT
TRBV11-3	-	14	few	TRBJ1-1	CASSHSGENTEAFF	TGTGCCAGCAGCCACTCAGGGGAAAACACTGAAGCTTTCTTT
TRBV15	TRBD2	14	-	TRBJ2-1	CASTTSGPYNEQFF	TGTGCCAGCACTACTAGCGGACCTTACAATGAGCAGTTCTTC
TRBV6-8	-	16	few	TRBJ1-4	CASSLGRNLLNEKLFF	TGTGCCAGCAGCCTCGGACGGAACCTACTTAATGAAAAACTGTTTTTT
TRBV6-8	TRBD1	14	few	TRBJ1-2	CASSSPTGGLGYTF	TGTGCCAGCAGTTCCCCGACAGGGGGCTTAGGCTACACCTTC
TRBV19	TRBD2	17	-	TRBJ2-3	CASSMGLAGGSTDTQYF	TGTGCCAGTAGTATGGGACTAGCGGGGGGCAGCACAGATACGCAGTATTTT
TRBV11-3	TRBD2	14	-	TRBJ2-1	CASSHGLAGQEQFF	TGTGCCAGCAGCCACGGACTAGCGGGACAGGAGCAGTTCTTC
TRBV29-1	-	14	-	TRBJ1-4	CSVGARGTNEKLFF	TGCAGCGTTGGGGCCAGGGGTACTAATGAAAAACTGTTTTTT
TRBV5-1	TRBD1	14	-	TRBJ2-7	CASRRGLSSYEQYF	TGCGCCAGCCGCAGGGGGTTAAGCTCCTACGAGCAGTACTTC
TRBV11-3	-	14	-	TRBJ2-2	CASSLGANTGELFF	TGTGCCAGCAGCTTAGGGGCGAACACCGGGGAGCTGTTTTTT
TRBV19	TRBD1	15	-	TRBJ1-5	CASSIIQGVGQPQHF	TGTGCCAGTAGTATTATACAGGGGGTGGGTCAGCCCCAGCATTTT
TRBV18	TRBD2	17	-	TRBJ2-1	CASSLPRGTSGRHEQFF	TGTGCCAGCTCACTACCTCGAGGGACTAGCGGGAGACATGAGCAGTTCTTC
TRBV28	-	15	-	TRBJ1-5	CASSLYLGAGQPQHF	TGTGCCAGCAGTTTGTATCTGGGGGCAGGTCAGCCCCAGCATTTT
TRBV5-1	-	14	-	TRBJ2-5	CASSSGTIQETQYF	TGCGCCAGCAGCTCCGGGACAATACAAGAGACCCAGTACTTC
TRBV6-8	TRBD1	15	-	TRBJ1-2	CASSGTEIPNYGYTF	TGTGCCAGCAGCGGGACAGAGATCCCTAACTATGGCTACACCTTC
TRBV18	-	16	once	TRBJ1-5	CASSPSSGRHNQPQHF	TGTGCCAGCTCACCTTCTTCGGGACGACACAATCAGCCCCAGCATTTT
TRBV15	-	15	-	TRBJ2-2	CASSLEGPNTGELFF	TGTGCCAGCAGCTTAGAGGGACCAAACACCGGGGAGCTGTTTTTT
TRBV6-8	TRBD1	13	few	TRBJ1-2	CASSYGGQGYYTF	TGTGCCAGCAGTTACGGGGGACAGGGTTACTACACCTTC
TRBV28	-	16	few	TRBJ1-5	CASSSHPAHSNQPQHF	TGTGCCAGCAGTTCCCACCCGGCTCATAGCAATCAGCCCCAGCATTTT
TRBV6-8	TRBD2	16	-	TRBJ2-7	CASSPRLASLPYEQYF	TGTGCCAGCAGTCCCCGACTAGCGAGCCTTCCCTACGAGCAGTACTTC
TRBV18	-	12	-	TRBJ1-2	CASSPDGDGYTF	TGTGCCAGCTCACCGGACGGTGATGGCTACACCTTC
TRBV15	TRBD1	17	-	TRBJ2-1	CATSRDSDRSSYNEQFF	TGTGCCACCAGCAGAGACTCGGACAGGAGCTCCTACAATGAGCAGTTCTTC
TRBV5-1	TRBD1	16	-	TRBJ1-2	CASSSLQTGGGYGYTF	TGCGCCAGCAGCTCCCTTCAGACAGGGGGAGGCTATGGCTACACCTTC
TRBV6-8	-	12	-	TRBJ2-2	CASKGGPGELFF	TGTGCCAGCAAAGGGGGACCCGGGGAGCTGTTTTTT